This T cell receptor (beta chain) is from a study of shared clonotypes between healthy human individuals. Source study methods: Junction-only sequences without quality scores came from ImmunoSEQ, so filtering differed. Clones were read by immunoSEQ multiplex PCR, and TCRdb kept only the in-frame ones, dropping some. That table gives V, J and clone size, and the DNA gave D and trimming. The sample lists approximately 500,000 clones, roughly 80% seen once, with 12% in the top ten. The length of the CDR3 is 22 residues. V shed 6 bases and J shed 3 bases, with 36 bases lying between them. Germline V gene lookup returns CDR1 SGHVS and CDR2 FQNEAQ.

The sequenced sample was PBMCs. The V call is TRBV7-8, the J call TRBJ2-1, with a tentative D call TRBD1 (10 bases). This receptor was taken from a woman in her thirties or forties in good health. Some clones in this sample may be carry-over from other donors' samples. CDR3 DNA: TGTGCCAGCAGGCCCGGGACAGGGGTGACCCTCCAAGGACTAGCGAACTACAATGAGCAGTTCTTC. This encodes CASRPGTGVTLQGLANYNEQFF.